This T cell receptor (beta chain) originates from a study of shared clonotypes between healthy human individuals. Study conclusions and caveats: Clonotypes that were shared across a handful of donors made up roughly 5.2% of naive CD4 clonotypes. Incompleteness in sorted-subset sequencing, despite large depth, was shown by rarefaction. The sole specimen, blood, was sampled, and tissue repertoires likely differ.

Evenly divided among several immunoSEQ plates was the genomic DNA of each subset. Data came from immunoSEQ multiplex PCR; TCRdb stores just in-frame clones and leaves some out. Of under 1,900,000 clones listed, just under 99% are singletons. Note on this clone: Its target is not known.

The TCR originated in a man younger than 45 in good health. The sequenced material came from naive CD4+ T cells sorted from blood. As to subset: CD45RA+ positively selected.

The CDR3 nucleotides are TGCAGCGCTAGGACAGGGGAGACCCAGTACTTC. It yields the protein CSARTGETQYF. V gene TRBV29-1 combines with J gene TRBJ2-5; 8 bases line up with TRBD1. The CDR3 loop spans 11 amino acids. Germline trimming cut 7 bases from V and 5 bases from J; bases unmatched to any gene: 3. Germline V gives CDR1 SQVTM, CDR2 ANQGSEA.